The 29 T cell receptor beta chains presented below share a single source sample, sequenced in a study of brain metastases from non-small cell lung cancer. Profiling relied on immunoSEQ multiplex PCR, and the TCRdb table lists in-frame clones only, not all of them. The table shows roughly 8,300 clones, with 70% to 90% occurring only once. The sequenced material came from primary lung tumor tissue. The receptors here all came from a donor over 35 with non-small cell lung cancer.

The chain links TRBV4-3 to TRBJ1-1; D possibly corresponds to TRBD1 (6 bases). The CDR3 is 15 amino acids. Per the germline V gene, CDR1 is LGHNA and CDR2 is YSLEER. The V end was cut by 1 base, the J end by 9 bases, with 18 bases between. The CDR3 is CASSQAPGAGYQAFF. The CDR3 DNA reads as TGCGCCAGCAGCCAAGCCCCAGGGGCGGGGTATCAAGCTTTCTTT.

This clone was seen just once. V usage is TRBV18 and J usage is TRBJ2-1; 7 nucleotides line up with TRBD1. The CDR3 totals 16 residues. The junction had 8 bases not matched to a gene; V was cut back by 2 bases and J by 4 bases. Germline V lookup: CDR1 KGHSH, CDR2 LQKENI. The CDR3 is CASSPVKGAAYNEQFF. The DNA of the CDR3 is TGTGCCAGCTCACCAGTGAAGGGGGCAGCATACAATGAGCAGTTCTTC.

The chain carries TRBV14 and TRBJ1-4; a weak D match, TRBD1 (6 bases). CDR1 is SGHDN, CDR2 FVKESK, per germline. The V end lost 4 bases, the J end lost 8 bases, and 11 bases lay between the germline ends. The CDR3 consists of 13 residues. CDR3 coding DNA: TGTGCCAGCAGCCCGGGACAAAGGGAAAAACTGTTTTTT. Protein: CASSPGQREKLFF.

The V and J genes are TRBV7-2 and TRBJ2-7, with D uncertain. Germline-derived CDR1 and CDR2 are SGHTA and FQGNSA. The CDR3 has 11 amino acids. Trimming pared 5 bases from V and 3 bases from J, leaving 5 bases between. CDR3 nucleotides: TGTGCCAGCAGCCCCTACTACGAGCAGTACTTC. The encoded protein is CASSPYYEQYF.

The J gene is TRBJ1-5, the V gene TRBV30, with a tentative D call TRBD1 (6 bases). Per the germline V gene, CDR1 is GTSNPN and CDR2 is SVGIG (reference sequence). The CDR3 consists of 14 residues. Trimming took off 0 bases at V and 4 bases at J, with 10 bases between the two ends. Here the CDR3 reads CAWSVGQRNQPQHF. The CDR3 nucleotides are TGTGCCTGGAGTGTAGGACAGAGGAATCAGCCCCAGCATTTT. Full variable domain (remainder filled in from reference TRBV30 and TRBJ1-5): SQTIHQWPATLVQPVGSPLSLECTVEGTSNPNLYWYRQAAGRGLQLLFYSVGIGQISSEVPQNLSASRPQDRQFILSSKKLLLSDSGFYLCAWSVGQRNQPQHFGDGTRLSIL.

V gene TRBV7-3 combines with J gene TRBJ1-6; D is ambiguous. Germline CDR1 and CDR2: SGHTA and FQGTGA. Trimming took off 3 bases at V and 7 bases at J, with 7 bases between the two ends. This CDR3 has 13 amino acids. The CDR3 loop reads CASSLSGNSPLHF. The CDR3 nucleotides read TGTGCCAGCAGCTTGTCCGGGAATTCACCCCTCCACTTT.

The J gene is TRBJ2-5, the V gene TRBV7-9, with D perhaps TRBD1 (6 bases). Between the trimmed V and J ends, which lost 5 bases and 3 bases, there was a span of 16 bases. Germline values: CDR1 SEHNR, CDR2 FQNEAQ (reference sequence). CDR3 length: 15 amino acids. DNA of the CDR3: TGTGCCAGCAGCCTCCCCGAGGGGGTAAAAGAGACCCAGTACTTC. The encoded protein is CASSLPEGVKETQYF.

The CDR3 spells CASSYAFQETQYF. The CDR3, as DNA: TGTGCCAGCAGTTACGCGTTTCAAGAGACCCAGTACTTC. The chain links TRBV6-6 to TRBJ2-5; D is unresolved. The CDR3 has 13 residues. Trimming cost V 2 bases and J 2 bases, with 6 bases left between them. Germline CDR1 MNHNY, CDR2 SVGAGI (reference sequence).

This chain links TRBV5-1 with TRBJ2-3; TRBD1 matches 9 bases. The junction had 9 bases not matched to a gene; V was cut back by 2 bases and J by 5 bases. Looked up from germline, CDR1 is SGHRS and CDR2 is YFSETQ. The CDR3 runs 16 residues. CDR3 loop: CASSLNTGGVEDTQYF. The CDR3 region has the DNA TGCGCCAGCAGCTTAAATACAGGGGGCGTCGAAGATACGCAGTATTTT.

This clone has only one observation. One junction end disagrees with the germline gene, perhaps due to a read error. This chain uses TRBV6-5 with TRBJ2-3, with no clear D. This CDR3 comprises 14 residues. Per the germline V gene, CDR1 is MNHEY and CDR2 is SVGAGI. The CDR3 loop reads CASSYSVTADMQYF. The CDR3 DNA reads TGTGCCAGCAGTTACTCAGTAACGGCAGATATGCAGTATTTT.

The chain recombines TRBV3-1 (or the pseudogene TRBV3-2) with TRBJ1-2; D remains unclear. Germline V gene data show CDR1 as LGHDT and CDR2 as YNNKEL (reference sequence). The V and J ends lost 1 base and 9 bases respectively, with 15 bases between them. The CDR3 runs to 14 residues. The CDR3, as DNA: TGTGCCAGCAGCCAAGTGGAGACACGGATCAGCTACACCTTC. Translating it yields CASSQVETRISYTF.

As regards this clone: The final CDR3 position lacks the conserved phenylalanine or tryptophan, pointing to a likely read error. The limits of the CDR3 on the DNA are not certain, so only TCRdb's listed CDR3 is given. This CDR3 is CASSPRDREL. This chain connects TRBV4-1 to TRBJ1-3; the table's D call, TRBD1, has no DNA check behind it. The CDR3 length is 10 residues, termini included. Germline-derived CDR1 and CDR2 are MGHRA and YSYEKL.

The V and J genes are TRBV13 and TRBJ1-4, with 7 bases matching TRBD1. The junction had 5 bases not matched to a gene; V was cut back by 4 bases and J by 0 bases. Germline V gene data show CDR1 as PRHDT and CDR2 as FYEKMQ (reference sequence). CDR3 length: 16 amino acids. The CDR3, as DNA: TGTGCCAGCAGCTCGCGGACAGGTGCAACTAATGAAAAACTGTTTTTT. Its protein product is CASSSRTGATNEKLFF. Based on the CDR3 plus reference TRBV13 and TRBJ1-4, the full variable domain is AAGVIQSPRHLIKEKRETATLKCYPIPRHDTVYWYQQGPGQDPQFLISFYEKMQSDKGSIPDRFSAQQFSDYHSELNMSSLELGDSALYFCASSSRTGATNEKLFFGSGTQLSVL.

The chain combines TRBV2 with TRBJ2-2; a possible D gene is TRBD1 (6 bases). The germline V gene has CDR1 SNHLY and CDR2 FYNNEI. V lost 7 bases and J lost 3, with 12 bases in between. CDR3 length: 14 amino acids. The CDR3 loop is CASKVRQDTGELFF. CDR3 coding DNA: TGTGCCAGCAAGGTCAGACAGGACACCGGGGAGCTGTTTTTT.

The rearrangement uses TRBV6-6 and TRBJ1-6; no clear D gene. The CDR3 runs 14 residues. The germline gives CDR1 MNHNY, CDR2 SVGAGI (reference sequence). V was trimmed by 3 bases and J by 7 bases, leaving 10 bases between them. The CDR3 loop reads CASSYKVQNSPLHF. CDR3 bases: TGTGCCAGCAGTTATAAGGTTCAGAATTCACCCCTCCACTTT.

This clone was observed once. One end of the junction is discordant with germline, which a read error may explain. The same CDR3 arises from other DNA sequences in this sample as well. V gene TRBV15 combines with J gene TRBJ1-5; TRBD1 aligns across 7 bases. The CDR3 has 18 residues. Per the germline V gene, CDR1 is LNHNV and CDR2 is YYDKDF (reference sequence). CDR3 DNA: TGTGCCACTAGCAGAGATGGACAGGCAATGGGTAGCAATCAGCCCCAGCATTTT. As protein: CATSRDGQAMGSNQPQHF.

This clone was observed once. J is TRBJ2-5 and V is TRBV10-3; 9 nucleotides match TRBD1. This CDR3 has 14 residues. With V trimmed by 10 bases and J by 5 bases, 11 bases remained unmatched. Per the germline V gene, CDR1 is ENHRY and CDR2 is SYGVKD. For the CDR3, the DNA is TGTGCCACCCTGGGACAGGGTGGAGTGGAGACCCAGTACTTC. Protein sequence: CATLGQGGVETQYF.

Points on this clone: One junction end does not reproduce the germline sequence, and a read error may be involved. The chain couples TRBV6-5 to TRBJ1-3; no reliable D call. Germline assignment: CDR1 MNHEY and CDR2 SVGAGI. The CDR3 runs 14 residues. The CDR3 is CASSITDSENTIYF. The CDR3 region has the DNA TGTGCCAGCAGCATAACCGACTCTGAAAACACCATATATTTT.

The CDR3 protein is CASSPRTGLNTEAFF. The CDR3 nucleotides are TGTGCCAGCAGCCCCCGGACAGGGCTGAACACTGAAGCTTTCTTT. The V gene is TRBV7-8, the J gene TRBJ1-1; 8 nucleotides line up with TRBD1. The CDR3 spans 15 residues. With 5 bases clipped from V and 0 bases from J, the junction kept 5 bases outside the gene matches. Germline lookup yields CDR1 SGHVS and CDR2 FQNEAQ. Full variable domain (missing parts from reference TRBV7-8 and TRBJ1-1): GAGVSQSPRYKVAKRGQDVALRCDPISGHVSLFWYQQALGQGPEFLTYFQNEAQLDKSGLPSDRFFAERPEGSVSTLKIQRTQQEDSAVYLCASSPRTGLNTEAFFGQGTRLTVV.

To note about this clone: A junction boundary mismatches the germline segment, possibly from a read error. J is TRBJ1-1 and V is TRBV6-2 or TRBV6-3; TRBD1 matches 10 bases. The CDR3 sequence is 18 residues long. Germline V CDR1 and CDR2: MNHEY, SVGEGT. In nucleotides, the CDR3 is TGTGCCAGCAGTACATGGACAGGGGGATTTTGGGGGTTCGCTGAAGTTTTCTTT. Residues: CASSTWTGGFWGFAEVFF.

The chain joins TRBV28 to TRBJ2-7; perhaps TRBD2 as D (7 bases). V was cut by 10 bases and J by 1 base, with 20 bases left in between. CDR1 is MDHEN, CDR2 SYDVKM, per germline. The CDR3 runs to 15 residues. The CDR3 region is CATRRRGEGSYEQYF. The CDR3, as DNA: TGTGCCACCCGACGGAGGGGGGAGGGATCCTACGAGCAGTACTTC.

The chain links TRBV19 to TRBJ1-5; D call uncertain. CDR1 and CDR2 from the germline V gene are LNHDA and SQIVND (reference sequence). The CDR3 loop spans 16 amino acids. Trimming took 7 bases from V and 3 from J, leaving 19 bases between them. In DNA form, the CDR3 reads TGTGCCAGTACCATAAGTATGGCGTCAGCCAATCAGCCCCAGCATTTT. Translating it yields CASTISMASANQPQHF.

The CDR3 loop reads CASSLNGHPYNEQFF. The CDR3 DNA follows: TGTGCCAGCAGCTTAAATGGACATCCCTACAATGAGCAGTTCTTC. V and J are TRBV7-2 and TRBJ2-1; a possible D gene is TRBD1 (5 bases). This CDR3 has 15 amino acids. CDR1 and CDR2 from the germline V gene are SGHTA and FQGNSA. Deletions cut 2 bases from V and 2 bases from J, with 10 bases between.

This sequence joins TRBV7-2 and TRBJ2-2; D unresolved. Germline loops: CDR1 SGHTA, CDR2 FQGNSA. V lost 8 bases, J lost 5 bases, and 15 bases lay in between. The CDR3 has 14 residues. The CDR3 bases are TGTGCCAGCTTAGATGTTTACAATACCGGGGAGCTGTTTTTT. This codes for CASLDVYNTGELFF.

This clone is large by share. Other DNA variants within this sample encode the same CDR3. The gene calls are TRBV2 and TRBJ2-7; 7 positions match TRBD1. The CDR3 loop spans 16 amino acids. V lost 7 bases and J lost 0; bases outside the gene matches: 12. Germline V gene data show CDR1 as SNHLY and CDR2 as FYNNEI. The CDR3 DNA follows: TGTGCCAGCAATCGTGCCCTGGGGGACAGCTCCTACGAGCAGTACTTC. Translation: CASNRALGDSSYEQYF.

Concerning this clone: In the same sample, other DNA sequences code for this CDR3. V is TRBV10-3 and J is TRBJ1-1, with D unclear. Germline loops: CDR1 ENHRY, CDR2 SYGVKD. V was trimmed by 8 bases and J by 2 bases, leaving 18 bases between them. This CDR3 contains 15 residues. The CDR3 spells CAIRVSGLENTEAFF. For the CDR3, the DNA is TGTGCCATCCGGGTATCGGGGTTAGAAAACACTGAAGCTTTCTTT.

The rearrangement uses TRBV10-1 and TRBJ2-3; D unresolved. CDR3 length equals 15 residues. The germline gives CDR1 WNHNN, CDR2 SYGVQD (reference sequence). The ends were cut back, 2 bases at V and 3 bases at J, with 12 bases in the middle. The DNA for the CDR3 is TGCGCCAGCAGTGAGACACTTGAAACAACAGATACGCAGTATTTT. This gives the protein CASSETLETTDTQYF.

The chain links TRBV7-9 to TRBJ2-5; TRBD1 agrees at 7 bases. V shed 3 bases and J 5 bases; nucleotides not matched to a gene: 0. Looked up from germline, CDR1 is SEHNR and CDR2 is FQNEAQ (reference sequence). This CDR3 region has 12 residues. CDR3 sequence: CASSLDRETQYF. The CDR3 region has the DNA TGTGCCAGCAGCTTGGACAGGGAGACCCAGTACTTC.

The V gene is TRBV7-9, the J gene TRBJ2-2, with unresolved D. V was pared by 3 bases and J by 5 bases, with 1 base between. This CDR3 has 11 residues. CDR1 and CDR2 from the germline V gene are SEHNR and FQNEAQ (reference sequence). In nucleotides, the CDR3 is TGTGCCAGCAGCTTGACCGGGGAGCTGTTTTTT. The encoded protein is CASSLTGELFF.